Included here is one T cell receptor beta chain sequence, with context. Investigators spread the genomic DNA of each subset evenly over several immunoSEQ plates. Method: immunoSEQ multiplex PCR; TCRdb's copy keeps in-frame clones and lacks some. The sample carries 550,000 to 750,000 clones, 95% to 96% recorded once. CDR1 and CDR2 from the germline V gene are PRHDT and FYEKMQ (reference sequence). V trimming: 2 bases; J trimming: 5 bases; junction bases outside the gene matches: 11. This CDR3 contains 16 residues. This specimen belongs to a study of shared clonotypes between healthy human individuals. Study details: Donors consisted of a couple of women and a few men between 18 and 49.

Naive-designated CD8 cells lacked CD45RO, were positively enriched for CCR7, and omitted terminally differentiated effector memory CD45RA+ cells. Caucasian adults living in Nashville, Tennessee, provided all samples. The chain employs TRBV13 and TRBJ2-7; 8 bases map to TRBD2. The sequence came from a woman aged 30 to 39 in good health. The sequenced sample consisted of naive CD8+ T cells sorted from blood. CDR3 region: CASSLTGIAGPHEQYF. The DNA for the CDR3 is TGTGCCAGCAGCTTAACGGGAATAGCGGGGCCCCACGAGCAGTACTTC.